This T cell receptor beta chain was recovered during a study of blood T cell repertoires in COVID-19. Overall study context: Acute-phase and convalescent COVID-19 samples originated in the United States, Italy and Spain. From T cells, B-cell-depleted T cells, or PBMCs came the material, which was cDNA or gDNA.

This table comes from immunoSEQ multiplex PCR, and its TCRdb copy is limited to in-frame clones, with some not included. This sample has over 200,000 clones, with around 88% found just once. In germline, CDR1 is SGHTA, CDR2 FQGNSA. The CDR3 has 16 residues. Deletions cut 1 base from V and 7 bases from J, with 17 bases between. The chain carries TRBV7-2 and TRBJ1-5, with TRBD1 as a possible D gene (6 bases). The sample taken for sequencing was peripheral blood. The sequence derives from a woman aged 45-60 years with acute or convalescent COVID-19. CDR3 sequence reads: CASSLGDRWTGQPQHF. CDR3 DNA sequence: TGTGCCAGCAGCTTAGGCGACAGGTGGACTGGACAGCCCCAGCATTTT.